This T cell receptor beta chain was identified in a study of OX40 agonist ivuxolimab in advanced cancers. Across the whole study: Partial responses occurred in three patients (one hepatocellular carcinoma, two cutaneous melanoma).

Assay used: immunoSEQ multiplex PCR; TCRdb lists only in-frame clones, some missing. Here the sample spans roughly 60,000 clones, around 82% being singletons. This CDR3 has 13 amino acids. V lost 5 bases and J lost 5, with 13 bases in between. From germline, CDR1 is MDHEN and CDR2 SYDVKM. Findings of the study overall: Compared with others, partial responders at 0.1-3.0 mg/kg displayed clonal expansion among the lowest. Low normalized T-cell clonal expansion was also seen in some nonresponders.

A note on this clone: Its antigen is not known.

This TCR was sampled from an adult with an advanced solid tumor such as melanoma, head and neck, liver or kidney cancer. The sequences come from CD4+ or CD8+ T cells sorted from blood, collected in a trial of the OX40 agonist ivuxolimab. This rearrangement joins TRBV28 to TRBJ2-7; maybe TRBD1 (5 bases). In DNA, the CDR3 is TGTGCCAGCAGTAACAGGATTTCAGACGAGCAGTACTTC. Its translation: CASSNRISDEQYF.